This record covers a single TCR beta chain. Its matching antigen is unknown. This specimen comes from a study of T cell responses to AZD1222 COVID-19 vaccine. Sequencing used immunoSEQ multiplex PCR; TCRdb keeps in-frame clones, though not all of them. The sample includes more than 110,000 clones, about 91% of them seen just once. Regarding the study as a whole: Two AZD1222 administrations were followed by greater Spike-specific TCR breadth and depth. Only after the peak T cell response were repertoires sampled.

Sample: peripheral blood, taken 28 days after the second AZD1222 dose. This sequence originates from an adult who received the AZD1222 COVID-19 vaccine.

The CDR3 nucleotides are TGTGCCAGCAGCGCCGGACTAGCGGCCTACAATGAGCAGTTCTTC. This encodes CASSAGLAAYNEQFF. The gene calls are TRBV9 and TRBJ2-1; 10 bases agree with TRBD2. After removal of 3 bases from V and 2 bases from J, the junction contained 2 bases not matched to a gene. Germline CDR1 SGDLS, CDR2 YYNGEE. The CDR3 has 15 amino acids.